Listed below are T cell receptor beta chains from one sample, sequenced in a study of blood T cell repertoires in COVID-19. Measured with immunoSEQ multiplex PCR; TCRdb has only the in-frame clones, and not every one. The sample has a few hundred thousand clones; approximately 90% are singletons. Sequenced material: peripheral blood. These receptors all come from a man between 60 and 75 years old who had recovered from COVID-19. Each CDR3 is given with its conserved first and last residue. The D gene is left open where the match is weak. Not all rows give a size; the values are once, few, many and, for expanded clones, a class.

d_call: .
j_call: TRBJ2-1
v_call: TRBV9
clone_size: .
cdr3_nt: TGTGCCAGCAGTGTAGGGGCAGTTCTTGACAATGAGCAGTTCTTC
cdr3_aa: CASSVGAVLDNEQFF

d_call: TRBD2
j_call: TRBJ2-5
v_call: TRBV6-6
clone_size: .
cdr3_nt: TGTGCCAGCAGTTACCGCGCCGCGGGGGGTTTGGAGACCCAGTACTTC
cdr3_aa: CASSYRAAGGLETQYF

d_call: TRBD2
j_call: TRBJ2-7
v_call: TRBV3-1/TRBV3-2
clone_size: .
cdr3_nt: TGTGCCAGCAGCCAAGCCCTAGCGGGAGGAAGAGAGCAGTACTTC
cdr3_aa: CASSQALAGGREQYF

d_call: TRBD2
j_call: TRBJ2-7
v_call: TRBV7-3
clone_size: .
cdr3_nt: TGTGCCAGCAGCTCCACCGGGACTAGCGGGAGCTCCTACGAGCAGTACTTC
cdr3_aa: CASSSTGTSGSSYEQYF

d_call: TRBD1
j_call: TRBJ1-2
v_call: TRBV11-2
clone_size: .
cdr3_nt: TGTGCCAGCAGCCGAGGGGGGCAGGGGGCAGTTGGCTACACCTTC
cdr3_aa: CASSRGGQGAVGYTF

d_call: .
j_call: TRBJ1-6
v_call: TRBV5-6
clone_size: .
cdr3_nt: TGTGCCAGCAGGCGGAAGGGGTTTAATTCACCCCTCCACTTT
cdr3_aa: CASRRKGFNSPLHF

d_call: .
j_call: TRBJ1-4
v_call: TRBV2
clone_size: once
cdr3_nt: TGTGCCAGCAGTGAATGGGAGAGGTCTGAAAAACTGTTTTTT
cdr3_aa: CASSEWERSEKLFF

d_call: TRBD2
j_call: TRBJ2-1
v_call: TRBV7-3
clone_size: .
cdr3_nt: TGTGCCAGCAGCCCCGGGGAGGGTGAGTTCTTC
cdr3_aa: CASSPGEGEFF

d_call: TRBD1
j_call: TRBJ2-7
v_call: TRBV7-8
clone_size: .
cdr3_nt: TGTGCCAGCAGCCTTTCTCCGGACAGGGGTTACGAGCAGTACTTC
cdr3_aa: CASSLSPDRGYEQYF

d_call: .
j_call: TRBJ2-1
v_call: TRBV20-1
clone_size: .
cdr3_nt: TGCAGTGCTAGTGGGAGAGTGGGAAAACGGCCGCGGGGAATCAATGAGCAGTTCTTC
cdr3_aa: CSASGRVGKRPRGINEQFF

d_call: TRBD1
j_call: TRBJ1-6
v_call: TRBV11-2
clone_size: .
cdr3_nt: TGTGCCAGCAGCGACCGGGACAGGGGTTTGAACGCTTCACCCCTCCACTTT
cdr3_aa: CASSDRDRGLNASPLHF

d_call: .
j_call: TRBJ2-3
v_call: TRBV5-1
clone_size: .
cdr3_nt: TGCGCCAGCAGCGGAGCGGGTTTAACAGATACGCAGTATTTT
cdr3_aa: CASSGAGLTDTQYF

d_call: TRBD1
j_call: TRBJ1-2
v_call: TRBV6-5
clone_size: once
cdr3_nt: TGTGCCAGCAGTTACTCGCGACAGGGGAGCTATGGCTACACCTTC
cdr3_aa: CASSYSRQGSYGYTF

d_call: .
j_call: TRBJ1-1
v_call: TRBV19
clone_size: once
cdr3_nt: TGTGCCAGTAGTATCGGGCCGGGGGACCTCCGGGCCGAAGCTTTCTTT
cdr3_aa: CASSIGPGDLRAEAFF

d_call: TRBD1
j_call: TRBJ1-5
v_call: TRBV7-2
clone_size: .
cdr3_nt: TGTGCCAGCAGCCCAGGGGGCGCGGGCAATCAGCCCCAGCATTTT
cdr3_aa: CASSPGGAGNQPQHF

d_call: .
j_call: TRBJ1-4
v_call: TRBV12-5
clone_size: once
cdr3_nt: TGTGCTAGTGGACCAACGGGGGGAGAAGAAAAACTGTTTTTT
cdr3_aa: CASGPTGGEEKLFF